The 19 T cell receptor beta chains given below trace back to one sample, sequenced in a study of blood T cell repertoires in COVID-19. TCRdb keeps only in-frame clones here, not all; method: immunoSEQ multiplex PCR. The data contain about 93,000 clones, about 90% of them seen just once; the ten biggest clones take up around 1.5%. The sequencing sample was made of peripheral blood. The source of these receptors is a human donor with active COVID-19. The donor label of this sample is uncertain.

The chain employs TRBV5-4 and TRBJ2-2, with D unresolved. CDR3 size: 14 residues. Trimming shortened V by 7 bases and J by 1 base, and 11 bases separated the two germline ends. Looked up from germline, CDR1 is SGHNT and CDR2 is YYREEE (reference sequence). The CDR3 nucleotides read TGTGCCAGCGCTAACCAAAGGAACACCGGGGAGCTGTTTTTT. Its protein is CASANQRNTGELFF.

V gene TRBV10-3 combines with J gene TRBJ2-1; D is perhaps TRBD1 (5 bases). The germline CDR1 and CDR2 sequences are ENHRY and SYGVKD. The V and J ends lost 4 bases and 8 bases respectively, with 15 bases between them. The CDR3 is 14 residues long. Written as DNA, the CDR3 is TGTGCCATCAGTGTCGGCAGGGATGTTGATGAGCAGTTCTTC. This codes for CAISVGRDVDEQFF.

The chain combines TRBV2 with TRBJ2-1, with a weak D call TRBD2 (7 bases). Trimming removed 5 bases at V and 9 bases at J, with 14 bases between. The CDR3 has 13 residues. The germline gives CDR1 SNHLY, CDR2 FYNNEI. The CDR3 here is CASSLGGGGEQFF. DNA of the CDR3: TGTGCCAGCAGTCTGGGCGGGGGCGGTGAGCAGTTCTTC.

The genes are TRBV6-5 and TRBJ2-1; perhaps TRBD1 as D (6 bases). Germline V gives CDR1 MNHEY, CDR2 SVGAGI. The CDR3 contains 16 residues. V was shortened by 4 bases and J by 0 bases, with 13 bases between the two germline ends. CDR3 DNA sequence: TGTGCCAGCAGTTTGATACAGGGTCGCTCCTACAATGAGCAGTTCTTC. As protein: CASSLIQGRSYNEQFF.

The chain uses TRBV6-5 and TRBJ1-1, with a tentative D call TRBD1 (6 bases). The CDR3 runs to 11 residues. Trimming cost V 9 bases and J 3 bases, with 8 bases left between them. The germline CDR1 and CDR2 sequences are MNHEY and SVGAGI. CDR3 protein: CASNRDTEAFF. Written as DNA, the CDR3 is TGTGCCAGTAACAGGGACACTGAAGCTTTCTTT.

The chain joins TRBV11-2 to TRBJ2-4; D unclear. V gave up 3 bases and J gave up 5 bases, with 11 bases separating them. CDR1 SGHAT and CDR2 FQNNGV come from the germline V gene. The CDR3 sequence is 14 residues long. DNA for the CDR3: TGTGCCAGCAGCTTCGGCGGCTTAGAAAACATTCAGTACTTC. Its protein product is CASSFGGLENIQYF.

The chain has TRBV19 and TRBJ1-4; tentatively, D is TRBD1 (6 bases). Germline-derived CDR1 and CDR2 are LNHDA and SQIVND (reference sequence). The CDR3 runs 14 residues. V was shortened by 1 base and J by 6 bases, with 9 bases between the two germline ends. CDR3 in DNA: TGTGCCAGTAGTATAGGATGGGGGCATGAAAAACTGTTTTTT. This translates into CASSIGWGHEKLFF.

This clone was counted a single time. The V and J genes are TRBV19 and TRBJ1-2; D uncertain. Germline CDR1 LNHDA, CDR2 SQIVND (reference sequence). The length of the CDR3 is 13 residues. The ends were cut back, 9 bases at V and 2 bases at J, with 13 bases in the middle. CDR3 protein: CASSRMLNYGYTF. CDR3 DNA sequence: TGTGCCAGCAGCAGGATGCTGAACTATGGCTACACCTTC.

V usage is TRBV7-9 and J usage is TRBJ2-5; 7 nucleotides match TRBD1. The CDR3 runs to 14 residues. V trimming: 6 bases; J trimming: 5 bases; junction bases outside the gene matches: 9. Germline V gene sequence: CDR1 SEHNR, CDR2 FQNEAQ (reference sequence). The CDR3 sequence: CASRSLTGSETQYF. CDR3 in DNA: TGTGCCAGCAGGTCCCTGACAGGGAGCGAGACCCAGTACTTC.

V gene TRBV5-1 combines with J gene TRBJ2-1; D perhaps matches TRBD2 (6 bases). Per germline, CDR1 SGHRS and CDR2 YFSETQ. V was pared by 2 bases and J by 7 bases, with 10 bases between. There are 13 residues in the CDR3. The CDR3 DNA follows: TGCGCCAGCAGCTTTGCCCGGGGGAATGAGCAGTTCTTC. Its protein product is CASSFARGNEQFF.

This clone showed up just a few times. The V gene is TRBV18, the J gene TRBJ1-1; 8 positions match TRBD1. CDR1 KGHSH and CDR2 LQKENI come from the germline V gene. The ends lost 2 bases at V and 1 base at J; junction bases unmatched: 3. The CDR3 contains 15 residues. The DNA of the CDR3 is TGTGCCAGCTCACCAACCGACAGGGGGAACACTGAAGCTTTCTTT. Amino acids: CASSPTDRGNTEAFF.

The chain uses TRBV4-3 and TRBJ2-1, with a possible D match to TRBD2 (8 bases). The germline V gene encodes CDR1 LGHNA and CDR2 YSLEER. The V end was cut by 0 bases, the J end by 2 bases, with 14 bases between. The CDR3 spans 17 residues. The CDR3 loop reads CASSQDSGTATYNEQFF. CDR3 nucleotides: TGCGCCAGCAGCCAAGATAGCGGGACAGCTACCTACAATGAGCAGTTCTTC.

The chain couples TRBV9 to TRBJ1-3, with TRBD1 identical over 7 bases. The CDR3 totals 16 residues. Losses at the gene ends were 3 bases for V and 4 bases for J; bases not matched to a gene: 10. Germline CDR1 and CDR2: SGDLS and YYNGEE. CDR3 DNA: TGTGCCAGCAGCGAATTGTGGACAGGAGGAGGAAACACCATATATTTT. It yields the protein CASSELWTGGGNTIYF.

This chain uses TRBV5-1 with TRBJ2-5; 7 nucleotides agree with TRBD1. Germline-derived CDR1 and CDR2 are SGHRS and YFSETQ. The CDR3 loop spans 16 amino acids. The V segment lost 0 bases and the J segment 3 bases; nucleotides outside the gene matches: 8. The CDR3 region is CASSLGPDRREETQYF. The CDR3 DNA reads TGCGCCAGCAGCTTGGGTCCGGACAGGCGAGAAGAGACCCAGTACTTC.

V and J are TRBV7-2 and TRBJ2-3, with TRBD2 matching over 8 bases. CDR1 and CDR2 from the germline V gene are SGHTA and FQGNSA. The CDR3 runs to 14 residues. With 6 bases clipped from V and 1 base from J, the junction kept 3 bases outside the gene matches. The DNA for the CDR3 is TGTGCCAGCAGGAAAGCGGGGGGCACAGATACGCAGTATTTT. This sequence encodes CASRKAGGTDTQYF.

This chain connects TRBV28 to TRBJ1-2; maybe TRBD1 (6 bases). This CDR3 has 16 amino acids. Germline values: CDR1 MDHEN, CDR2 SYDVKM. Trimming pared 4 bases from V and 12 bases from J, leaving 27 bases between. The CDR3 sequence: CASSYQLGPGVSMHTF. In nucleotides, the CDR3 is TGTGCCAGCAGTTATCAACTGGGGCCAGGGGTAAGTATGCACACCTTC.

The chain has TRBV9 and TRBJ1-2, with 9 bases lining up with TRBD1. The CDR3 runs to 16 residues. CDR1 and CDR2 from the germline V gene are SGDLS and YYNGEE. J was trimmed by 9 bases and V by 4 bases; bases with no gene match: 16. The CDR3 reads CASSLPGGDRVGSYTF. CDR3 coding DNA: TGTGCCAGCAGCCTCCCAGGGGGGGACAGGGTAGGGAGCTACACCTTC.

This chain connects TRBV2 to TRBJ2-7; weak D call: TRBD1 (6 bases). Trimming stripped 6 bases from V and 2 bases from J, with 17 bases between. The germline gives CDR1 SNHLY, CDR2 FYNNEI. The CDR3 spans 15 residues. This CDR3 is CASRNGTLGTYEQYF. The DNA of the CDR3 is TGTGCCAGCAGAAACGGGACATTAGGAACCTACGAGCAGTACTTC.

The J gene is TRBJ2-6, the V gene TRBV2; 9 positions match TRBD1. The CDR3 sequence is 15 residues long. Germline V CDR1 and CDR2: SNHLY, FYNNEI. Trimming took 4 bases from V and 2 from J; bases not matched to a gene: 0. The CDR3 sequence: CASSGQGAGANVLTF. The CDR3 DNA is TGTGCCAGCAGTGGACAGGGGGCTGGGGCCAACGTCCTGACTTTC.